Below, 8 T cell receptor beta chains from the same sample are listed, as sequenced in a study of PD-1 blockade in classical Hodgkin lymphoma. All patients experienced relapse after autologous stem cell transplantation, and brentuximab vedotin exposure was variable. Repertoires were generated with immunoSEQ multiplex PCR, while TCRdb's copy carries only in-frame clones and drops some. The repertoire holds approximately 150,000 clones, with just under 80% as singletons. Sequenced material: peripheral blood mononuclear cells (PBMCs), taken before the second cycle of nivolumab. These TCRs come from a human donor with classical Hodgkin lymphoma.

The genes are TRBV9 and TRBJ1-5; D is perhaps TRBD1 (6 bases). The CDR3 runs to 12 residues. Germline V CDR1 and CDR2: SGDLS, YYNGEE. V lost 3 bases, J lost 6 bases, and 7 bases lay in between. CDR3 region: CASSAGVQPQHF. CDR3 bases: TGTGCCAGCAGCGCAGGGGTTCAGCCCCAGCATTTT. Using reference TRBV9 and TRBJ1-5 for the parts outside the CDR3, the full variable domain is DSGVTQTPKHLITATGQRVTLRCSPRSGDLSVYWYQQSLDQGLQFLIQYYNGEERAKGNILERFSAQQFPDLHSELNLSSLELGDSALYFCASSAGVQPQHFGDGTRLSIL.

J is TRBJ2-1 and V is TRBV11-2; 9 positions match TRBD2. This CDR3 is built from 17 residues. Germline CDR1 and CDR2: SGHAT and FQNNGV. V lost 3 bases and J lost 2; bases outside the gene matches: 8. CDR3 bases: TGTGCCAGCAGCTTGATTACAAGCGGGGGGCCCTACAATGAGCAGTTCTTC. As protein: CASSLITSGGPYNEQFF.

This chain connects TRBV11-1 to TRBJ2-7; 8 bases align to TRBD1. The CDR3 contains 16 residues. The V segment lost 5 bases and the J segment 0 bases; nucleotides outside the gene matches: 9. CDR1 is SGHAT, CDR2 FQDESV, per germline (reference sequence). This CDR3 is CASSPYTGGISYEQYF. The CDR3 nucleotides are TGTGCCAGCAGCCCCTATACAGGGGGTATCTCCTACGAGCAGTACTTC. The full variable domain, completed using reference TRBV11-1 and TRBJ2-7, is EAEVAQSPRYKITEKSQAVAFWCDPISGHATLYWYRQILGQGPELLVQFQDESVVDDSQLPKDRFSAERLKGVDSTLKIQPAELGDSAMYLCASSPYTGGISYEQYFGPGTRLTVT.

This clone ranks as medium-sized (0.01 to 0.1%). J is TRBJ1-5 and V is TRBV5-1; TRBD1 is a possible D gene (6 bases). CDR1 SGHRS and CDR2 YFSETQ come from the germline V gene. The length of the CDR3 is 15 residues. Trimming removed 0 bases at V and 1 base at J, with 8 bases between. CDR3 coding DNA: TGCGCCAGCAGCTTGGTAGGGGGGAGCAATCAGCCCCAGCATTTT. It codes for CASSLVGGSNQPQHF.

The CDR3 DNA sequence: TGTGCCACCACCCCGGACAGGGGAAACACCATATATTTT. It specifies CATTPDRGNTIYF. The rearrangement joins TRBV10-3 to TRBJ1-3, with TRBD1 matching over 7 bases. Germline V gives CDR1 ENHRY, CDR2 SYGVKD. The CDR3 is 13 residues long. V shed 10 bases and J 4 bases; nucleotides not matched to a gene: 7.

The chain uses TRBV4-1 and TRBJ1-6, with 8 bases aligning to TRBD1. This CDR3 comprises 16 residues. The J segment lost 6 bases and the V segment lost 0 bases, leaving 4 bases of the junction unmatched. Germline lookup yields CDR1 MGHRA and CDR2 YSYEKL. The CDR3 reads CASSQDDRGLNSPLHF. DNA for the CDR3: TGCGCCAGCAGCCAAGATGACAGGGGCCTTAATTCACCCCTCCACTTT.

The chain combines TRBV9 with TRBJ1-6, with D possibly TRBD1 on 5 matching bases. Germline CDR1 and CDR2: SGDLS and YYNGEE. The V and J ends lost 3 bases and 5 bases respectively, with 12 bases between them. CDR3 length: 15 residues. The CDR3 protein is CASSAGTLDNSPLHF. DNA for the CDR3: TGTGCCAGCAGCGCTGGGACCCTTGATAATTCACCCCTCCACTTT.

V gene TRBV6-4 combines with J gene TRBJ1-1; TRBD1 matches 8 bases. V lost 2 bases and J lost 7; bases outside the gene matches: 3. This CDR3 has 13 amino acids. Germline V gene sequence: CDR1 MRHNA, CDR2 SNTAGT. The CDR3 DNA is TGTGCCAGCAGTGACCAAGGACAGGGTGAAGCTTTCTTT. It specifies CASSDQGQGEAFF.